A selection of T cell receptor beta chains follows, all from one sample in a study of blood T cell repertoires in COVID-19. The protocol was immunoSEQ multiplex PCR, while the TCRdb copy is restricted to in-frame clones and leaves out a portion. Here the sample spans 150,000 to 200,000 clones, roughly nine tenths being singletons. Sequencing used peripheral blood. The receptors were sampled from a woman in her 70s with acute or convalescent COVID-19. Both conserved end residues are part of each CDR3. D genes are given only for firm matches. The listing skips clone size in some rows; elsewhere it reads once, few, many or a size class.

TRBV4-1,TRBJ2-5,TRBD1,16,NA,TGCGCCAGCAGCCAAAATAAGGGACAGGGTTTCGAGACCCAGTACTTC,CASSQNKGQGFETQYF
TRBV5-1,TRBJ2-1,TRBD1,16,NA,TGCGCCAGCAGCTTGGCCCGGGACAGGGCCTACAATGAGCAGTTCTTC,CASSLARDRAYNEQFF
TRBV4-1,TRBJ2-7,TRBD2,15,few,TGCGCCAGCAGCCAAAACCCCCGGGACTACTACGAGCAGTACTTC,CASSQNPRDYYEQYF
TRBV7-6,TRBJ2-1,TRBD2,16,NA,TGTGCCAGCAGCCCCCCGGGACTAGCGGGAGGGAATGAGCAGTTCTTC,CASSPPGLAGGNEQFF
TRBV27,TRBJ2-1,NA,12,NA,TGTGCCAGCAGACTCGACATGAATGAGCAGTTCTTC,CASRLDMNEQFF
TRBV5-4,TRBJ1-2,NA,13,NA,TGTGCCAGCAGCTTGGCCGGTAACTATGGCTACACCTTC,CASSLAGNYGYTF
TRBV30,TRBJ2-6,NA,15,NA,TGTGCCTGGACCAAAAGGGGAACTGGGGCCAACGTCCTGACTTTC,CAWTKRGTGANVLTF
TRBV5-4,TRBJ2-1,TRBD1,16,NA,TGTGCCAGCAGTCAGACAGGGGGTAACCCTTACAATGAGCAGTTCTTC,CASSQTGGNPYNEQFF
TRBV11-1,TRBJ1-1,NA,14,NA,TGTGCCAGCAGCTTAGCCCGACCACAGGGTAAAGCTTTCTTT,CASSLARPQGKAFF
TRBV7-9,TRBJ1-1,TRBD1,16,NA,TGTGCCAGCAGGTTATCCGGAGACAGGGGGAGGTCTGAAGCTTTCTTT,CASRLSGDRGRSEAFF
TRBV4-3,TRBJ1-6,NA,16,NA,TGCGCCAGCAGCCAACGGGTCGGCTCCTATAATTCACCCCTCCACTTT,CASSQRVGSYNSPLHF
TRBV28,TRBJ1-2,NA,13,NA,TGTGCCAGCAGGAACTTCAGGGTTTCTTCGGACACCTTC,CASRNFRVSSDTF
TRBV7-2,TRBJ1-6,NA,13,NA,TGTGCCAGCAGCTTAGCCCAGTATTCACCCCTCCACTTT,CASSLAQYSPLHF
TRBV6-5,TRBJ1-2,NA,13,NA,TGTGCCAGCAGAAGGCCGGGGGGCTATGGCTACACCTTC,CASRRPGGYGYTF
TRBV2,TRBJ1-3,NA,15,NA,TGTGCCAGCCGACTTAGGATGACACCGGGGAACACCATATATTTT,CASRLRMTPGNTIYF
TRBV6-5,TRBJ1-1,NA,15,NA,TGTGCCAGCAGTTACTCTTGGCAGGGAGGCACTGAAGCTTTCTTT,CASSYSWQGGTEAFF
TRBV5-1,TRBJ2-5,NA,20,NA,TGCGCCAGCAGCTTGTCCCATAAAATTTCAGGGGTTGGGGGACAAGAGACCCAGTACTTC,CASSLSHKISGVGGQETQYF
TRBV15,TRBJ2-1,NA,15,NA,TGTGCCACCAGCAGAGATGGGGCATCTAGAAATGAGCAGTTCTTC,CATSRDGASRNEQFF
TRBV27,TRBJ1-2,TRBD1,16,once,TGTGCCAGCAGTTTATCGCCCGGGACAGGGGTTTACGGCTACACCTTC,CASSLSPGTGVYGYTF
TRBV10-3,TRBJ1-6,TRBD1,15,NA,TGTGCCATCAGGGAGTTACAGGGGGCCAATTCACCCCTCCACTTT,CAIRELQGANSPLHF
TRBV7-9,TRBJ1-1,TRBD1,13,NA,TGTGCCAGCAGCCCCAACAGGGGAACTGAAGCTTTCTTT,CASSPNRGTEAFF
TRBV11-2,TRBJ1-2,TRBD1,15,NA,TGTGCCAGCAATCCACACAGGGGCCACGTCTATGGCTACACCTTC,CASNPHRGHVYGYTF
TRBV4-3,TRBJ1-2,NA,15,NA,TGCGCCAGCAGCCAGAAGGCGACAGGCTCGGCTGGCTACACCTTC,CASSQKATGSAGYTF
TRBV19,TRBJ1-5,TRBD1,13,few,TGTGCCAGTAGCGGGACAGGCAATCAGCCCCAGCATTTT,CASSGTGNQPQHF
TRBV28,TRBJ1-4,TRBD1,16,NA,TGTGCCAGCAGAACCGGGACAGGGATCTCGGGAGAAAAACTGTTTTTT,CASRTGTGISGEKLFF
TRBV21-1,TRBJ1-2,NA,16,NA,TGTGCCAGCAGCAAAGAGGCGGGACAGGGTAACTATGGCTACACCTTC,CASSKEAGQGNYGYTF
TRBV5-6,TRBJ2-5,NA,11,NA,TGTGCCAGCAGCTTCGAAGAGACCCAGTACTTC,CASSFEETQYF
TRBV30,TRBJ2-5,NA,12,NA,TGTGCCTGGAGTGGGGGAGGCGAGACCCAGTACTTC,CAWSGGGETQYF
TRBV7-2,TRBJ1-6,NA,14,once,TGTGCCAGCAGCTTATCCCAGTTTAATTCACCCCTCCACTTT,CASSLSQFNSPLHF
TRBV7-2,TRBJ2-4,NA,14,NA,TGTGCCAGCAGCTCAGGGGGGATGAGGAACATTCAGTACTTC,CASSSGGMRNIQYF
TRBV3-1/TRBV3-2,TRBJ1-2,NA,14,NA,TGTGCCAGCAGCCAAGGACAGGACCTCTATGGCTACACCTTC,CASSQGQDLYGYTF
TRBV6-2/TRBV6-3,TRBJ1-5,NA,14,NA,TGTGCCAGCAGTTACTCAGGAGACAATCAGCCCCAGCATTTT,CASSYSGDNQPQHF
TRBV7-6,TRBJ2-7,TRBD2,18,NA,TGTGCCAGCAGCCTACAGACTAGCGGGGGAGCTTCGTCCTACGAGCAGTACTTC,CASSLQTSGGASSYEQYF
TRBV9,TRBJ2-2,NA,13,NA,TGTGCCAGCACCCGGGAGTTCACCGGGGAGCTGTTTTTT,CASTREFTGELFF
TRBV11-2,TRBJ1-1,NA,14,NA,TGTGCCAGCAGCTTAGGACTTGCCGCCACTGAAGCTTTCTTT,CASSLGLAATEAFF
TRBV28,TRBJ1-2,NA,13,NA,TGTGCCAGCAGTACGTTACAGCCCGATGGCTACACCTTC,CASSTLQPDGYTF
TRBV3-1/TRBV3-2,TRBJ1-1,NA,14,NA,TGTGCCAGCAGCCAAGTCGCCGGGAACACTGAAGCTTTCTTT,CASSQVAGNTEAFF
TRBV2,TRBJ1-6,TRBD1,14,NA,TGTGCCAGCAAAGACAGGGGATATAATTCACCCCTCCACTTT,CASKDRGYNSPLHF
TRBV4-3,TRBJ2-1,TRBD2,18,NA,TGCGCCAGCAGCCAAGGGCTCCTAGCGGGGGGGCAAAGCGATGAGCAGTTCTTC,CASSQGLLAGGQSDEQFF
TRBV6-6,TRBJ2-7,TRBD2,15,NA,TGTGCCAGCAGCCCCGTAGCGGGAGGCTCCTACGAGCAGTACTTC,CASSPVAGGSYEQYF